The clone carrying this T cell receptor (beta chain) was found a few times. Its antigen remains unknown. A mixed TRB-A/B primer pool amplified rearranged TRB by multiplex touch-down PCR. TCRdb reprocessed the multiplex PCR reads via MiXCR and lists one record per CDR3 protein. The sample consists of about 1,900 distinct CDR3 sequences, about a sixth of them appearing once. The entry originates in a study of T cell repertoires in aging, cancer and after chemotherapy. Background on the study: Six age groups, ranging from 30 or younger to 70 or older, included the donors. Glioblastoma patients receiving temozolomide-based therapy gave paired samples before and after chemotherapy. Findings of the study overall: These repertoire data do not allow conclusions about immunological memory after chemotherapy. Age-matched healthy donors had significantly more diverse, less clonal blood TCR repertoires than untreated cancer patients.

Amplification of TCR beta used genomic DNA extracted from peripheral blood. V lost 5 bases and J 2 bases, leaving 9 bases between the germline ends. The CDR3 runs to 14 residues. The rearrangement uses TRBV12-3 or TRBV12-4 and TRBJ2-2; no clear D. The receptor was derived from a human donor with a solid tumor. The sequencing sample was made of blood. CDR3 loop: CASSELSNTGELFF. The CDR3 DNA reads TGTGCCAGCAGTGAACTGAGCAACACCGGGGAGCTGTTTTTT.